This T cell receptor beta chain originates from a study of blood T cells in healthy people across ages. Primed by a sample-barcoded 5' primer and a J-beta primer mix, a second PCR proceeded for about 7 to 11 cycles. TCRdb re-derived calls from the 5' RACE reads in MiXCR, one entry per CDR3 protein. The data show 600,000 to 850,000 distinct CDR3 sequences, 25% seen once. The sample holds a few counts of this clonotype. CDR1 is SQVTM, CDR2 ANQGSEA, per germline. This CDR3 spans 12 amino acids. With 7 bases clipped from V and 2 bases from J, the junction kept 3 bases outside the gene matches. These same records also appear under a second study, on T cells of mothers and their children. As that study records: For related and unrelated pairs alike, thymic selection shapes TCR recombination output similarly. No clones detected were persistent microchimeric T cell clones.

This rearrangement joins TRBV29-1 to TRBJ1-2; 8 bases are shared with TRBD1. Sequencing used blood. This receptor was obtained from a boy younger than 18 in good health. In DNA form, the CDR3 reads TGCAGCGGACAGGGGACCAACTATGGCTACACCTTC. Its protein product is CSGQGTNYGYTF.